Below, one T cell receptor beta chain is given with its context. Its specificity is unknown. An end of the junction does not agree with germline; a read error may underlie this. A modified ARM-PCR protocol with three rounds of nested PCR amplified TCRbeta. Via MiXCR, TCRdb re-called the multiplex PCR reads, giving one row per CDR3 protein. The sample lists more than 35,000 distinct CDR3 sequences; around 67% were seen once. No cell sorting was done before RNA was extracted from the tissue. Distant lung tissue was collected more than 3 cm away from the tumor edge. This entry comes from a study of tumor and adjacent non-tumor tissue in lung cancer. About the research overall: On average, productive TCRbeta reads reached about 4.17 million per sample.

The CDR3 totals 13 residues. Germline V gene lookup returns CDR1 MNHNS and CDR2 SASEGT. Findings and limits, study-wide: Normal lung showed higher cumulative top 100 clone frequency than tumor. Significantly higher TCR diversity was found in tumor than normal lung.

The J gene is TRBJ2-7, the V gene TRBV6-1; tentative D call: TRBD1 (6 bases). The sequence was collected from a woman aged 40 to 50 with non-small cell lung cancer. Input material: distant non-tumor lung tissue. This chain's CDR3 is CASGQTGSYEQHF. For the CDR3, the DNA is TGTGCCAGCGGGCAAACAGGGTCTTACGAGCAGCACTTC.